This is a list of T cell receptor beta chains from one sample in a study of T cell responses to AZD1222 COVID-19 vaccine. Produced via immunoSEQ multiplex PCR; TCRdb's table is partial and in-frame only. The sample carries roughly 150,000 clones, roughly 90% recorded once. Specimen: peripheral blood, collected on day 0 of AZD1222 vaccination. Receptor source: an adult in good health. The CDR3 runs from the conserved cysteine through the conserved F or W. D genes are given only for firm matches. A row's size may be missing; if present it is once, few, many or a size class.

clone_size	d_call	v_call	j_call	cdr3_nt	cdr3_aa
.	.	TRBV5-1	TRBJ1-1	TGCGCCAGCAGCTTGGTGGGCGGACTGGTCACTGAAGCTTTCTTT	CASSLVGGLVTEAFF
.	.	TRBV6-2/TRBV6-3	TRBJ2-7	TGTGCCAGCACCCCCATTCGGGGGGCGCTACAGAACTACGAGCAGTACTTC	CASTPIRGALQNYEQYF
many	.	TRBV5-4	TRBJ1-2	TGTGCCAGCAGCCTCGGACAGACTAAAGGCTACACCTTC	CASSLGQTKGYTF
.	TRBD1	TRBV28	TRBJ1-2	TGTGCCAGCAGTTTGATATCCTTACGGGAGCCAGGGGGCTGGGGCTACACCTTC	CASSLISLREPGGWGYTF
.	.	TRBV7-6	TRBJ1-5	TGTGCCAGCAGCTTACGGGCAGGGAACAATCAGCCCCAGCATTTT	CASSLRAGNNQPQHF
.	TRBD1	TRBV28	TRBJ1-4	TGTGCCAGCAGTTTGTCCGACAGGGGGGGCGAAAAACTGTTTTTT	CASSLSDRGGEKLFF
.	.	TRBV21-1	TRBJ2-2	TGTGCCAGCAGCGCTCGGGACAGTACAAACACCGGGGAGCTGTTTTTT	CASSARDSTNTGELFF
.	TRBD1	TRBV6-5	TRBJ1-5	TGTGCCAGCAGTCCGACAGGGGGCCCAAGTCAGCCCCAGCATTTT	CASSPTGGPSQPQHF
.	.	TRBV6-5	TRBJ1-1	TGTGCCAGCAGTTACTCAGCGGGGTCTGAAGCTTTCTTT	CASSYSAGSEAFF
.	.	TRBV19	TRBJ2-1	TGTGCCAGTAGGGGGGGTATTCACCGCTCCTACAATGAGCAGTTCTTC	CASRGGIHRSYNEQFF
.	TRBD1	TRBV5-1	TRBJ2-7	TGCGCCAGTTCACAGGGGAACTCCTACGAGCAGTACTTC	CASSQGNSYEQYF
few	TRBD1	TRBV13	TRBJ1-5	TGTGCCAGCAGCTTCAAAGGGACAGGGCAGCCCCAGCATTTT	CASSFKGTGQPQHF
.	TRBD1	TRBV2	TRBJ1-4	TGTGCCAGCAGCGCTGGGACAGTTAATGAAAAACTGTTTTTT	CASSAGTVNEKLFF
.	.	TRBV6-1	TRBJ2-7	TGTGCCAGCAGTGACCGGGACGGACCCTACGAGCAGTACTTC	CASSDRDGPYEQYF
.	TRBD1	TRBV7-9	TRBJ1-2	TGTGCCAGCAGCCCGGGACAGGGGGGCTACTATGGCTACACCTTC	CASSPGQGGYYGYTF
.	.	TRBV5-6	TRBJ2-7	TGTGCCAGCACCCTAAGGGCCTCCTACGAGCAGTACTTC	CASTLRASYEQYF
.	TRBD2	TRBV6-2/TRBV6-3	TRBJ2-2	TGTGCCAGCAGTCCGGGGACTAGCGGGAGCGACACCGGGGAGCTGTTTTTT	CASSPGTSGSDTGELFF
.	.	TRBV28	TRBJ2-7	TGTGCCAGCAGTTCCTTCCTCTATGGCACAACCTACGAGCAGTACTTC	CASSSFLYGTTYEQYF